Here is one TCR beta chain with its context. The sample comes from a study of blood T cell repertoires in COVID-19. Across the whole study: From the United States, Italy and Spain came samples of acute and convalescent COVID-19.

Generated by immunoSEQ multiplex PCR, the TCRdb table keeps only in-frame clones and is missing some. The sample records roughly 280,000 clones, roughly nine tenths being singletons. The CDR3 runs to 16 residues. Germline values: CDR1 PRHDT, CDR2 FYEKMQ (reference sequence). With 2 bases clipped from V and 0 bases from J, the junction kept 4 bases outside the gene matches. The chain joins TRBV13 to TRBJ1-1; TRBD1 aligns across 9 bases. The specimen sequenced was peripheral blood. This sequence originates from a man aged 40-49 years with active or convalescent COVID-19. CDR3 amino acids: CASSLKQGALNTEAFF. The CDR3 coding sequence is TGTGCCAGCAGCTTAAAACAGGGGGCCCTGAACACTGAAGCTTTCTTT.